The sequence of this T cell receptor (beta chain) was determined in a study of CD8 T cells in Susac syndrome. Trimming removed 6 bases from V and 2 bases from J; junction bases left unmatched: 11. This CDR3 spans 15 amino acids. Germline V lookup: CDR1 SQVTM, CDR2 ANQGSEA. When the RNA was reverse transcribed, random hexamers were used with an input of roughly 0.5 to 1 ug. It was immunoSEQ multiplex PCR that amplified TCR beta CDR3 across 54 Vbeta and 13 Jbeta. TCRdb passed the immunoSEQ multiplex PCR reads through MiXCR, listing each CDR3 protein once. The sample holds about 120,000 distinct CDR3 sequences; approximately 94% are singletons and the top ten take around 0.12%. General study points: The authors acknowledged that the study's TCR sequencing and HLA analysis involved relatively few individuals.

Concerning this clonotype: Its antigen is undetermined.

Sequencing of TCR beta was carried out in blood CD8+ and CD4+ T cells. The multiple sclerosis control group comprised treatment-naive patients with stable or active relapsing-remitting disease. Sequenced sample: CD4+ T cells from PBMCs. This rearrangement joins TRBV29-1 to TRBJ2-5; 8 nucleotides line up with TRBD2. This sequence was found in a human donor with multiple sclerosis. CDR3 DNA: TGCAGCGTCGCCACCCTCACTAGCGGACAAGAGACCCAGTACTTC. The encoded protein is CSVATLTSGQETQYF.